This TCR beta chain was recovered during a study of blood T cells in healthy people across ages. It was with a sample-barcoded 5' primer and a J-beta primer mix that a second PCR of roughly 6 to 11 cycles was run. TCRdb re-derived calls from the 5' RACE reads in MiXCR, one entry per CDR3 protein. The sample consists of about 1.4 million distinct CDR3 sequences, around 59% of them appearing once. Germline-derived CDR1 and CDR2 are LGHDT and YNNKEL (reference sequence). V gave up 0 bases and J gave up 3 bases, with 11 bases separating them. This CDR3 contains 15 residues. This clonotype originated in a man aged 18-30 years in good health. Material for sequencing was blood. The V gene is TRBV3-1, the J gene TRBJ1-2, with no clear D. Here the CDR3 reads CASSQDEMRDYGYTF. For the CDR3, the DNA is TGTGCCAGCAGCCAAGATGAAATGAGGGACTATGGCTACACCTTC.